This T cell receptor beta chain was observed in a study of shared clonotypes between healthy human individuals. At the level of the study: Per-donor plates numbered three CD4 naive, three CD4 memory, two CD8 naive and one CD8 memory. Overall study findings and caveats: Inspection by rarefaction showed sorted-subset sequencing to be incomplete despite large depth.

Each subset's genomic DNA was split evenly across several immunoSEQ plates. In the original workflow: Junction-only sequences without quality scores came from ImmunoSEQ, so filtering differed. The protocol was immunoSEQ multiplex PCR, while the TCRdb copy is restricted to in-frame clones and leaves out a portion. For V, J and clone size, that table is used; D and trimming come from the DNA. Altogether hundreds of thousands of clones are present, approximately 74% being singletons, with the ten largest covering under 2%. With respect to this clone: Its antigen is undetermined.

Specimen: memory CD4+ T cells sorted from blood. Specified subset: CD45RA-negative fraction. This clonotype was sampled from a woman between 25 and 40 years old in good health.

The DNA of the CDR3 is TGCGCCAGCAGCGCGGGACTATACAATGAGCAGTTCTTC. Encoded protein: CASSAGLYNEQFF. The chain combines TRBV5-1 with TRBJ2-1; 7 positions match TRBD2. V trimming: 4 bases; J trimming: 4 bases; junction bases outside the gene matches: 2. Germline V gene data show CDR1 as SGHRS and CDR2 as YFSETQ. CDR3 length equals 13 residues.